This T cell receptor beta chain stems from a study of blood T cells in healthy people across ages. This clonotype was observed a few times. The CDR3 covers 17 residues. Germline CDR1 and CDR2: SEHNR and FQNEAQ (reference sequence). Using a J-beta primer mix together with a sample-barcoded 5' primer, a second PCR was run for roughly 6 to 11 cycles. Using its own MiXCR run on the 5' RACE reads, TCRdb lists one record per CDR3 protein. The table records more than 1,000,000 distinct CDR3 sequences, roughly 24% of them present only once. The data also belong to a second study, concerning T cells of mothers and their children.

The chain links TRBV7-9 to TRBJ2-7; 13 bases agree with TRBD2. Judging by the DNA end, TRBJ2-5 fits better; the J call may be wrong. The source material was blood. The source of this sequence is a girl aged 2-10 years in good health. The CDR3 is CASSRGLAGILEETQYF. The CDR3 nucleotides are TGTGCCAGCAGTCGGGGACTAGCGGGAATCTTGGAAGAGACCCAGTACTTC.